The rows below give T cell receptor beta chains drawn from one sample of a study of cytomegalovirus exposure and HLA in healthy donors. TCRdb keeps only in-frame clones here, not all; method: immunoSEQ multiplex PCR. The ten most abundant clones cover approximately 4.5% of a sample with approximately 70,000 clones. Sample: PBMCs. The receptor set was obtained from a woman in her 40s in good health and CMV-seropositive. CDR3s include the opening cysteine and the closing phenylalanine or tryptophan. The order of the fields is D gene, J gene, V gene, CDR3 protein, CDR3 DNA. The D gene is left open where the match is weak.

NA TRBJ2-1 TRBV19 CASSITGAYNEQFF TGTGCCAGTAGTATTACGGGAGCCTACAATGAGCAGTTCTTC
TRBD2 TRBJ2-3 TRBV6-4 CASTPLAGGLDTQYF TGTGCCAGCACCCCTCTAGCGGGGGGGTTGGATACGCAGTATTTT
TRBD2 TRBJ2-1 TRBV18 CASFSGTSGRSSYNEQFF TGTGCCAGCTTTTCCGGGACTAGCGGGAGGAGCTCCTACAATGAGCAGTTCTTC
NA TRBJ1-5 TRBV7-2 CASSRGGDQPQHF TGTGCCAGCAGTAGAGGCGGGGATCAGCCCCAGCATTTT
TRBD1 TRBJ1-1 TRBV5-5 CASSLPDRAGTEAFF TGTGCCAGCAGCTTGCCCGACAGGGCCGGCACTGAAGCTTTCTTT
TRBD1 TRBJ1-2 TRBV28 CASTLQGAGGYTF TGTGCCAGCACCCTACAGGGGGCGGGTGGCTACACCTTC
TRBD2 TRBJ2-3 TRBV18 CASSPRTSGGTSTDTQYF TGTGCCAGCTCACCACGGACTAGCGGGGGCACCAGCACAGATACGCAGTATTTT
TRBD2 TRBJ2-5 TRBV7-7 CASSVGLAAQETQYF TGTGCTAGCAGCGTCGGACTAGCGGCCCAAGAGACCCAGTACTTC
NA TRBJ1-6 TRBV28 CASSLGRTNSPLHF TGTGCCAGCAGTTTAGGCAGAACTAATTCACCCCTCCACTTT
NA TRBJ1-2 TRBV10-3 CAISDPGAVRNYYGYTF TGTGCCATCAGTGACCCAGGGGCCGTGAGGAATTACTATGGCTACACCTTC
TRBD1 TRBJ2-2 TRBV7-2 CASSSRGNIGELFF TGTGCCAGCAGCTCCAGGGGGAACATCGGGGAGCTGTTTTTT
NA TRBJ2-5 TRBV19 CASSLLDYQETQYF TGTGCCAGTAGTTTACTAGATTACCAAGAGACCCAGTACTTC
NA TRBJ1-6 TRBV6-5 CASREGRHSPLHF TGTGCCAGCAGGGAAGGGAGGCATTCACCCCTCCACTTT
TRBD1 TRBJ2-7 TRBV5-1 CASSRSGTGALVEQYF TGCGCCAGCAGCAGGTCCGGGACAGGGGCCTTGGTCGAGCAGTACTTC
NA TRBJ1-5 TRBV7-2 CASSFSVIQPQHF TGTGCCAGCAGCTTCTCGGTTATTCAGCCCCAGCATTTT